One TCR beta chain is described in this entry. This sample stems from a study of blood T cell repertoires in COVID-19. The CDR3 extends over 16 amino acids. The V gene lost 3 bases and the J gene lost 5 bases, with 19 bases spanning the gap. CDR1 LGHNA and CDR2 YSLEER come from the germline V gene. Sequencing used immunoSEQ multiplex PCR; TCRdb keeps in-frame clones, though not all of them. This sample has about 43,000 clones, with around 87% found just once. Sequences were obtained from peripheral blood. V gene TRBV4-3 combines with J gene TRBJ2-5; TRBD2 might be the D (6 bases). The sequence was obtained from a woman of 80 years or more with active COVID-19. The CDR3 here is CASSHGLAVGRETQYF. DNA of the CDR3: TGCGCCAGCAGCCATGGGTTAGCGGTGGGACGGGAGACCCAGTACTTC.